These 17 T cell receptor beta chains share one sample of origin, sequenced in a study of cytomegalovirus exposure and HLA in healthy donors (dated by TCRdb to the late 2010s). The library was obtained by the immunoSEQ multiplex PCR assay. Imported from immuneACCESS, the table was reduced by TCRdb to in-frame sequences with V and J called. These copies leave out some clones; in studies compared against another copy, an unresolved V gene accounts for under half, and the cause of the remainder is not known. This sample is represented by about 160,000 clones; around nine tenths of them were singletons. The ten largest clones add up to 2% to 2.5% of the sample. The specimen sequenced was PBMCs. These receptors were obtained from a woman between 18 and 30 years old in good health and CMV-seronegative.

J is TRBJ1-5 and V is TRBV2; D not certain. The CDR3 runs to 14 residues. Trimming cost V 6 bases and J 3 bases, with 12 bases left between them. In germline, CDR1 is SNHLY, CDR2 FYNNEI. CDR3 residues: CASSDFTVNQPQHF. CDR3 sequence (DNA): TGTGCCAGCAGCGATTTTACAGTCAATCAGCCCCAGCATTTT.

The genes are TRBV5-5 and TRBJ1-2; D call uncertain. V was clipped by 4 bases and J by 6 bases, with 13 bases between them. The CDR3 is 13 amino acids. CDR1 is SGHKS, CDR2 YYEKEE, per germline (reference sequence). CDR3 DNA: TGTGCCAGCAGCCCCTCGGGCGGGAATGGCTACACCTTC. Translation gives CASSPSGGNGYTF.

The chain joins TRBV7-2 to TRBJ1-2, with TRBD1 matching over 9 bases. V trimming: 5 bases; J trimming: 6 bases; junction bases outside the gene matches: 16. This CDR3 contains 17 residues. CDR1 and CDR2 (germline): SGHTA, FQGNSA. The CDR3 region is CASSGRDRATPDDGYTF. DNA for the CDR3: TGTGCCAGCAGCGGCCGGGACAGGGCTACCCCGGACGATGGCTACACCTTC.

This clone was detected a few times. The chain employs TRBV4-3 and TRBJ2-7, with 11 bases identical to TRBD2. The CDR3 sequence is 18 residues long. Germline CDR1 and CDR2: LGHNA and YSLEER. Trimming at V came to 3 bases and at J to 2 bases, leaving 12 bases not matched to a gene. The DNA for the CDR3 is TGCGCCAGCAGCCAGAGCAAAACGGGACTAGCGGATACCTACGAGCAGTACTTC. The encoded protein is CASSQSKTGLADTYEQYF.

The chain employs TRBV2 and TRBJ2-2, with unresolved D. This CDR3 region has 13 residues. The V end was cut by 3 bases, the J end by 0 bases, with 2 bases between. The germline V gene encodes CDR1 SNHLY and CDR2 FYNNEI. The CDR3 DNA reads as TGTGCCAGCAGTGACGCGAACACCGGGGAGCTGTTTTTT. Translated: CASSDANTGELFF.

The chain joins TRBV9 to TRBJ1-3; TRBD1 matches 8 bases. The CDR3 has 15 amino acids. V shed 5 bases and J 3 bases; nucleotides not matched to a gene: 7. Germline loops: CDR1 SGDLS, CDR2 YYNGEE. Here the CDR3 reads CASSGGTGRGNTIYF. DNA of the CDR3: TGTGCCAGCAGTGGGGGGACAGGTCGTGGAAACACCATATATTTT.

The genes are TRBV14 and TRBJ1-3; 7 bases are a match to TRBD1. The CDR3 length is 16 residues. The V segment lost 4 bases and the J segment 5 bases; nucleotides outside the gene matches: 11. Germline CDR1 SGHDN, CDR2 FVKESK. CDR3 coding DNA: TGTGCCAGCAGCCTCCTACTCGGGGGACAGCGAAACACCATATATTTT. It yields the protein CASSLLLGGQRNTIYF.

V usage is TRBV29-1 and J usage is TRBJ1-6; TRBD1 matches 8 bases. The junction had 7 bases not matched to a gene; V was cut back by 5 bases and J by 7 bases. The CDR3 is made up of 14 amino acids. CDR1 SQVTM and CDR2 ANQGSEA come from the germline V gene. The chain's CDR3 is CSVRGGDRNSPLHF. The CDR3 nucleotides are TGCAGCGTTAGAGGTGGGGACAGGAATTCACCCCTCCACTTT. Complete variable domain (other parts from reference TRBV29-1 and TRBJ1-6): SAVISQKPSRDICQRGTSLTIQCQVDSQVTMMFWYRQQPGQSLTLIATANQGSEATYESGFVIDKFPISRPNLTFSTLTVSNMSPEDSSIYLCSVRGGDRNSPLHFGNGTRLTVT.

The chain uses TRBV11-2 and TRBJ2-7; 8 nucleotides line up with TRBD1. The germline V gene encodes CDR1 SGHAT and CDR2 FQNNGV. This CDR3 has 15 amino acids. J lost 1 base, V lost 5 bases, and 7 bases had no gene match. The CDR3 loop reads CASSRGTGYSYEQYF. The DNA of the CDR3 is TGTGCCAGCAGCCGTGGGACAGGCTATTCCTACGAGCAGTACTTC. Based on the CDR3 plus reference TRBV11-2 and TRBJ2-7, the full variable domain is EAGVAQSPRYKIIEKRQSVAFWCNPISGHATLYWYQQILGQGPKLLIQFQNNGVVDDSQLPKDRFSAERLKGVDSTLKIQPAKLEDSAVYLCASSRGTGYSYEQYFGPGTRLTVT.

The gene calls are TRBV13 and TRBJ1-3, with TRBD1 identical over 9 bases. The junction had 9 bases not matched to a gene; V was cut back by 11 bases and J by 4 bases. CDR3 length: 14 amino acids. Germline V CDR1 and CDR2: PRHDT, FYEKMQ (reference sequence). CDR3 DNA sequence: TGTGCCGTCCTTGGGACAGGGATCGGAAACACCATATATTTT. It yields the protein CAVLGTGIGNTIYF.

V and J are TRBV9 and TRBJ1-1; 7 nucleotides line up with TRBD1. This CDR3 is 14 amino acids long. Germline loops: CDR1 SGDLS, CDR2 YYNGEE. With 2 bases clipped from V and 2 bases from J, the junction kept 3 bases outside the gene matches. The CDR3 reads CASSVGTANTEAFF. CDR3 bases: TGTGCCAGCAGCGTTGGGACAGCCAACACTGAAGCTTTCTTT.

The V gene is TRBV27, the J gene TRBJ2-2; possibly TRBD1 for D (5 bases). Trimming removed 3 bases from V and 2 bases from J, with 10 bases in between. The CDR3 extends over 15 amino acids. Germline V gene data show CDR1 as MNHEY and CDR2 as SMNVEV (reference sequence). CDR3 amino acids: CASSFRGINTGELFF. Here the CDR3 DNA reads TGTGCCAGCAGTTTTAGGGGTATAAACACCGGGGAGCTGTTTTTT.

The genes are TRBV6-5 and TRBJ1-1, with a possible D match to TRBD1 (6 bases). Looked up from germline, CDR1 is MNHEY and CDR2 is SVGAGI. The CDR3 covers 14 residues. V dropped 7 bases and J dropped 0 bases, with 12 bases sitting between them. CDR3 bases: TGTGCCAGCACCCCCACAGGGATGAACACTGAAGCTTTCTTT. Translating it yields CASTPTGMNTEAFF.

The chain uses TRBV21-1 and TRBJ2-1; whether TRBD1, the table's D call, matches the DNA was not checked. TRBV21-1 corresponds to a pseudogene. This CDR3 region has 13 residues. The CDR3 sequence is CASTRTRGDEQFF. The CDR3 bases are TGTGCCAGCACCCGGACAAGGGGTGATGAGCAGTTCTTC.

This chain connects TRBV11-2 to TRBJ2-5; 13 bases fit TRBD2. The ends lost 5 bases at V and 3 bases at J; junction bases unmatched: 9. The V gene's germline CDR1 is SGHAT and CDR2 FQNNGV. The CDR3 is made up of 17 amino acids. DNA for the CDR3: TGTGCCAGCAGCGACCCGGGACTAGCGGGACCGGAAGAGACCCAGTACTTC. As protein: CASSDPGLAGPEETQYF. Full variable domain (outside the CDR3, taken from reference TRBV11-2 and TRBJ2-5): EAGVAQSPRYKIIEKRQSVAFWCNPISGHATLYWYQQILGQGPKLLIQFQNNGVVDDSQLPKDRFSAERLKGVDSTLKIQPAKLEDSAVYLCASSDPGLAGPEETQYFGPGTRLLVL.

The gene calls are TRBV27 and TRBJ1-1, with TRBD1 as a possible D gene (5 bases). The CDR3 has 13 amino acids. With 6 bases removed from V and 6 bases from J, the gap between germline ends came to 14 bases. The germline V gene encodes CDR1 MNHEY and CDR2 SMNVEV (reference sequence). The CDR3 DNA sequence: TGTGCCAGCAGGTTGAGCGGGACTCCTGAAGCTTTCTTT. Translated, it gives CASRLSGTPEAFF.

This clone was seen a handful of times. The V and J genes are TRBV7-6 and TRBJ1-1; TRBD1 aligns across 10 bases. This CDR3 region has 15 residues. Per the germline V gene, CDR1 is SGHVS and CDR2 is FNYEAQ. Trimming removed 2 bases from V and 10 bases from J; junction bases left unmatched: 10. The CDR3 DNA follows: TGTGCCAGCAGCTTAACCCCGACAGGGGGCTTGGGAGCTTTCTTT. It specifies CASSLTPTGGLGAFF.